Presented here are 28 T cell receptor beta chains from one specimen sequenced in a study of T cells expressing NK-cell markers. TCRdb re-called the 5' RACE reads; one entry per CDR3 protein, DNA not given. The sample table sets out under 600,000 distinct CDR3 sequences. The material sequenced was blood T cells: a sorted CD56 or NKG2C T cell subset, CD4+ or CD8+ T cells, or bulk PBMC T cells (not recorded which). The receptors here all came from a woman aged 45-59 years in good health.

The genes are TRBV13 and TRBJ2-3; with no DNA, the TCRdb D assignment of TRBD1 cannot be verified. This CDR3 has 16 amino acids. Germline lookup yields CDR1 PRHDT and CDR2 FYEKMQ (reference sequence). This CDR3 is CASSSKKRGLTDTQYF.

This chain connects TRBV11-3 to TRBJ2-2; absent DNA, TCRdb's TRBD1 call cannot be checked. The CDR3 extends over 18 amino acids. CDR1 and CDR2 from the germline V gene are SGHNT and YENEEA. CDR3: CASSRPPLGQKNTGELFF. The entire variable domain, with the rest obtained from reference TRBV11-3 and TRBJ2-2, is as follows: EAGVVQSPRYKIIEKKQPVAFWCNPISGHNTLYWYLQNLGQGPELLIRYENEEAVDDSQLPKDRFSAERLKGVDSTLKIQPAELGDSAVYLCASSRPPLGQKNTGELFFGEGSRLTVL.

The V call is TRBV2, the J call TRBJ2-3; TCRdb outputs TRBD2, but without DNA this stays unchecked. This CDR3 region has 14 residues. Germline CDR1 is SNHLY and CDR2 is FYNNEI. CDR3 loop: CASSQIGRADTQYF.

V usage is TRBV25-1 and J usage is TRBJ2-3; TCRdb's assignment of TRBD2 cannot be checked, as there is no DNA. The V gene's germline CDR1 is MGHDK and CDR2 SYGVNS. The CDR3 contains 18 residues. CDR3 in amino acids: CARKRTSGRAGPTDTQYF.

The rearrangement uses TRBV3-1 and TRBJ2-1; the D call from TCRdb, TRBD2, cannot be confirmed without DNA. The CDR3 is made up of 17 amino acids. Looked up from germline, CDR1 is LGHDT and CDR2 is YNNKEL (reference sequence). CDR3: CASSRELTGLLRNEQFF.

This chain connects TRBV6-5 to TRBJ1-5. Germline V CDR1 and CDR2: MNHEY, SVGAGI. There are 15 residues in the CDR3. This chain's CDR3 is CASSFSQGLGQPQHF.

The rearrangement links TRBV10-3 to TRBJ1-4. Germline assignment: CDR1 ENHRY and CDR2 SYGVKD. This CDR3 comprises 13 residues. The CDR3 loop reads CAISELPNEKLFF.

The chain combines TRBV2 with TRBJ1-2; the D call of TRBD1 rests on TCRdb alone, since no DNA is present to check it. The CDR3 is made up of 11 amino acids. CDR1 and CDR2 from the germline V gene are SNHLY and FYNNEI. CDR3 sequence reads: CASNRDYGYTF.

This chain joins TRBV20-1 and TRBJ2-1; TCRdb selects TRBD2, and the lack of DNA leaves this call unchecked. Germline-derived CDR1 and CDR2 are DFQATT and SNEGSKA (reference sequence). The CDR3 spans 15 residues. The CDR3 here is CSAASRLASWNEQFF.

The V gene is TRBV7-6, the J gene TRBJ2-3; TCRdb proposes TRBD1, but this gene call is untestable without DNA. The CDR3 spans 15 residues. CDR1 and CDR2 (germline): SGHVS, FNYEAQ. CDR3 region: CASSRGQGVADTQYF.

This rearrangement joins TRBV20-1 to TRBJ2-1; as DNA is missing, the TRBD1 call by TCRdb cannot be tested. The CDR3 length is 15 residues. Germline V gene sequence: CDR1 DFQATT, CDR2 SNEGSKA (reference sequence). CDR3 protein: CSAPLAAARGGEQFF.

This rearrangement joins TRBV20-1 to TRBJ2-4; TCRdb gives TRBD1 as the D gene, but with no DNA this cannot be confirmed. This CDR3 is 12 amino acids long. The germline V gene encodes CDR1 DFQATT and CDR2 SNEGSKA (reference sequence). CDR3 sequence reads: CSARDTGAIQYF.

The CDR3 region is CASKGGGNQPQHF. The chain is built from TRBV7-8 and TRBJ1-5; checking the TCRdb D call of TRBD1 is not possible without DNA. The CDR3 loop spans 13 amino acids. CDR1 SGHVS and CDR2 FQNEAQ come from the germline V gene.

The chain uses TRBV24-1 and TRBJ1-5; TCRdb calls TRBD1, which cannot be checked without DNA. This CDR3 contains 14 residues. Germline loops: CDR1 KGHDR, CDR2 SFDVKD. The CDR3 region is CATSSETVNQPQHF.

This rearrangement joins TRBV20-1 to TRBJ2-1; lacking DNA, the TRBD1 call made by TCRdb goes unchecked. The CDR3 runs 19 residues. The V gene's germline CDR1 is DFQATT and CDR2 SNEGSKA (reference sequence). CDR3: CSARALEVGWGGNYNEQFF.

The V and J genes are TRBV9 and TRBJ2-1; TCRdb's assignment of TRBD2 cannot be checked, as there is no DNA. This CDR3 is 14 amino acids long. Looked up from germline, CDR1 is SGDLS and CDR2 is YYNGEE. CDR3 region: CASSVGAGGNEQFF.

The chain is built from TRBV10-3 and TRBJ2-2; TCRdb names TRBD1, which stays unverified in the absence of DNA. The length of the CDR3 is 13 residues. The germline CDR1 and CDR2 sequences are ENHRY and SYGVKD. The CDR3 sequence is CAISDAGDGELFF.

The chain has TRBV11-2 and TRBJ2-1; with no DNA, the TCRdb D assignment of TRBD2 cannot be verified. Germline V gives CDR1 SGHAT, CDR2 FQNNGV. This CDR3 contains 15 residues. The CDR3 region is CASRPLPGPYNEQFF.

The chain carries TRBV10-3 and TRBJ1-1. CDR3 length: 14 amino acids. The germline gives CDR1 ENHRY, CDR2 SYGVKD. CDR3 amino acids: CAIKAGLMNTEAFF.

The chain couples TRBV6-5 to TRBJ2-7; the D call from TCRdb, TRBD1, cannot be confirmed without DNA. The length of the CDR3 is 13 residues. CDR1 and CDR2 from the germline V gene are MNHEY and SVGAGI. The CDR3 loop reads CASRMGQFYEQYF.

The chain is built from TRBV7-6 and TRBJ1-5; TCRdb selects TRBD1, and the lack of DNA leaves this call unchecked. The CDR3 loop spans 15 amino acids. The germline gives CDR1 SGHVS, CDR2 FNYEAQ. CDR3 sequence: CASSIGAGSNQPQHF.

The rearrangement links TRBV10-3 to TRBJ2-1. From germline, CDR1 is ENHRY and CDR2 SYGVKD. The CDR3 loop spans 16 amino acids. CDR3: CAISESLSAAYNEQFF.

The J gene is TRBJ1-2, the V gene TRBV4-1; the D call of TRBD1 rests on TCRdb alone, since no DNA is present to check it. The CDR3 loop spans 16 amino acids. Germline assignment: CDR1 MGHRA and CDR2 YSYEKL. The CDR3 loop reads CASSQDQTGEIYGYTF.

The V and J genes are TRBV5-1 and TRBJ2-3; the D call of TRBD2 rests on TCRdb alone, since no DNA is present to check it. CDR3 length: 14 residues. Looked up from germline, CDR1 is SGHRS and CDR2 is YFSETQ. The CDR3: CASSFGRDPDTQYF.

The chain is built from TRBV10-3 and TRBJ2-2; TCRdb calls TRBD2, which cannot be checked without DNA. CDR3 length: 16 amino acids. Looked up from germline, CDR1 is ENHRY and CDR2 is SYGVKD. The CDR3 region is CAITPSGRELTGELFF.

This sequence joins TRBV4-1 and TRBJ2-3; TCRdb proposes TRBD1, but this gene call is untestable without DNA. The CDR3 consists of 15 residues. Germline loops: CDR1 MGHRA, CDR2 YSYEKL. The CDR3 region is CASSQVATGRDTQYF.

CDR3 residues: CSAREGANVLTF. V is TRBV20-1 and J is TRBJ2-6. Germline V gene sequence: CDR1 DFQATT, CDR2 SNEGSKA (reference sequence). The CDR3 totals 12 residues.

This chain links TRBV20-1 with TRBJ2-1; with no DNA, the TCRdb D assignment of TRBD2 cannot be verified. CDR3 length: 15 residues. The germline gives CDR1 DFQATT, CDR2 SNEGSKA (reference sequence). The CDR3 spells CSASAPGLAVNEQFF.